These 20 T cell receptor beta chains were sequenced from one sample in a study of cytomegalovirus exposure and HLA in healthy donors. Vbeta (60) and Jbeta (13) primers were used in the PCR. This table comes from immunoSEQ multiplex PCR, and its TCRdb copy is limited to in-frame clones, with some not included. The sample has about 100,000 clones, roughly 79% seen once. The sample was PBMCs. The receptors come from a woman aged 40 to 50 in good health and CMV-seronegative.

This clone was counted a few times. This chain links TRBV19 with TRBJ2-2, with TRBD2 identical over 12 bases. Germline V gene sequence: CDR1 LNHDA, CDR2 SQIVND (reference sequence). This CDR3 has 20 residues. The V and J ends lost 3 bases and 6 bases, in that order; junction bases with no gene match: 17. The CDR3 nucleotides are TGTGCCAGTAGTATCGGATTCGGGACTAGCGGGCCTCGGGCATCCGGGGAGCTGTTTTTT. Its translation: CASSIGFGTSGPRASGELFF. Together with reference TRBV19 and TRBJ2-2, the CDR3 gives the full variable domain: DGGITQSPKYLFRKEGQNVTLSCEQNLNHDAMYWYRQDPGQGLRLIYYSQIVNDFQKGDIAEGYSVSREKKESFPLTVTSAQKNPTAFYLCASSIGFGTSGPRASGELFFGEGSRLTVL.

This clone was seen once. The V call is TRBV5-1, the J call TRBJ2-7, with D perhaps matching TRBD2 (5 bases). Germline assignment: CDR1 SGHRS and CDR2 YFSETQ. Trimming shortened V by 4 bases and J by 4 bases, and 18 bases separated the two germline ends. CDR3 size: 15 residues. DNA for the CDR3: TGCGCCAGCAGCGTAGACCCGGGAAGTCCATACGAGCAGTACTTC. This sequence encodes CASSVDPGSPYEQYF.

The chain combines TRBV5-8 with TRBJ1-1; 8 bases match TRBD1. Trimming removed 4 bases from V and 4 bases from J; junction bases left unmatched: 9. The germline V gene encodes CDR1 SGHTS and CDR2 YDEGEE. The CDR3 sequence is 15 residues long. In nucleotides, the CDR3 is TGTGCCAGCAGCACCGGGACAGGAAGGTCCACTGAAGCTTTCTTT. Translation gives CASSTGTGRSTEAFF.

V gene TRBV19 combines with J gene TRBJ1-5; a weak D match, TRBD1 (5 bases). The CDR3 contains 15 residues. In germline, CDR1 is LNHDA, CDR2 SQIVND (reference sequence). Trimming took off 6 bases at V and 0 bases at J, with 12 bases between the two ends. The DNA for the CDR3 is TGTGCCAGTAGACCCCTCAGGGATAGCAATCAGCCCCAGCATTTT. Translation gives CASRPLRDSNQPQHF. The full variable domain, with the rest looked up from reference TRBV19 and TRBJ1-5, is DGGITQSPKYLFRKEGQNVTLSCEQNLNHDAMYWYRQDPGQGLRLIYYSQIVNDFQKGDIAEGYSVSREKKESFPLTVTSAQKNPTAFYLCASRPLRDSNQPQHFGDGTRLSIL.

The table lists this clone with a count of one. The chain links TRBV6-5 to TRBJ2-7; maybe TRBD2 (5 bases). Germline V gene data show CDR1 as MNHEY and CDR2 as SVGAGI. This CDR3 contains 14 residues. Trimming shortened V by 5 bases and J by 5 bases, and 16 bases separated the two germline ends. CDR3 nucleotides: TGTGCCAGCAGTCTCGGTATCGGGGTCGACGAGCAGTACTTC. It yields the protein CASSLGIGVDEQYF.

This sequence joins TRBV6-5 and TRBJ2-6; D call uncertain. This CDR3 spans 15 amino acids. CDR1 is MNHEY, CDR2 SVGAGI, per germline. V dropped 2 bases and J dropped 0 bases, with 5 bases sitting between them. The CDR3 region has the DNA TGTGCCAGCAGTTACCTTAGCTCTGGGGCCAACGTCCTGACTTTC. Its protein is CASSYLSSGANVLTF.

J is TRBJ2-6 and V is TRBV15; D might be TRBD1 (5 bases). This CDR3 contains 16 residues. Trimming stripped 5 bases from V and 0 bases from J, with 11 bases between. CDR1 and CDR2 (germline): LNHNV, YYDKDF (reference sequence). The CDR3 reads CATSVSRDSGANVLTF. The CDR3 bases are TGTGCCACCAGCGTCAGCAGGGACTCTGGGGCCAACGTCCTGACTTTC.

V gene TRBV2 combines with J gene TRBJ2-3; D ambiguous. The germline V and J ends were trimmed by 7 bases and 4 bases, with 6 bases remaining between them. The CDR3 totals 11 residues. Germline CDR1 SNHLY, CDR2 FYNNEI. In nucleotides, the CDR3 is TGTGCCAGCACCCTCTCAGATACGCAGTATTTT. Protein: CASTLSDTQYF.

The gene calls are TRBV30 and TRBJ2-1, with a weak D call TRBD2 (7 bases). Trimming removed 3 bases from V and 4 bases from J, with 13 bases in between. This CDR3 contains 14 residues. Germline V lookup: CDR1 GTSNPN, CDR2 SVGIG (reference sequence). CDR3 region: CAWRFRGGYNEQFF. CDR3 sequence (DNA): TGTGCCTGGAGGTTCAGGGGAGGGTACAATGAGCAGTTCTTC.

The J gene is TRBJ2-5, the V gene TRBV4-3, with D possibly TRBD1 on 6 matching bases. The J call may be incorrect, as the DNA end agrees better with TRBJ2-7. The length of the CDR3 is 14 residues. Germline CDR1 and CDR2: LGHNA and YSLEER. CDR3 sequence: CASSQDQGPYEQYF. The CDR3 coding sequence is TGCGCCAGCAGCCAAGATCAGGGGCCCTACGAGCAGTACTTC.

This chain uses TRBV19 with TRBJ2-3; maybe TRBD1 (5 bases). V dropped 9 bases and J dropped 2 bases, with 15 bases sitting between them. CDR1 is LNHDA and CDR2 is SQIVND in the germline V gene (reference sequence). This CDR3 comprises 14 residues. Here the CDR3 DNA reads TGTGCCAGCTCCGGACACCTCATCACAGATACGCAGTATTTT. It is translated as CASSGHLITDTQYF. Combining the CDR3 with reference TRBV19 and TRBJ2-3 gives the whole variable domain DGGITQSPKYLFRKEGQNVTLSCEQNLNHDAMYWYRQDPGQGLRLIYYSQIVNDFQKGDIAEGYSVSREKKESFPLTVTSAQKNPTAFYLCASSGHLITDTQYFGPGTRLTVL.

Worth noting for this clone: A read error may account for a junction end that differs from germline. This chain connects TRBV7-9 to TRBJ1-2; no clear D. Per germline, CDR1 SEHNR and CDR2 FQNEAQ (reference sequence). The CDR3 has 12 residues. The DNA of the CDR3 is TGTGCCAGCAGCTTAGACCGGAGTGGCTACCCCTTC. Protein sequence: CASSLDRSGYPF.

This clone was recorded a few times. The rearrangement uses TRBV7-6 and TRBJ2-7; D might be TRBD1 (7 bases). Germline CDR1 reads SGHVS; CDR2 reads FNYEAQ. V was cut by 5 bases and J by 4 bases, with 15 bases left in between. The CDR3 is made up of 14 amino acids. CDR3 bases: TGTGCCAGCAGCCGCGGGACAGTTTATTACGAGCAGTACTTC. It specifies CASSRGTVYYEQYF.

This chain connects TRBV5-1 to TRBJ1-1; D is perhaps TRBD1 (5 bases). CDR3 size: 14 residues. The V end lost 4 bases, the J end lost 3 bases, and 13 bases lay between the germline ends. CDR1 is SGHRS and CDR2 is YFSETQ in the germline V gene. Here the CDR3 reads CASSPWTLDTEAFF. For the CDR3, the DNA is TGCGCCAGCAGCCCCTGGACATTGGACACTGAAGCTTTCTTT.

The J gene is TRBJ2-7, the V gene TRBV19; the match to TRBD2 covers 7 bases. This CDR3 has 14 residues. Per germline, CDR1 LNHDA and CDR2 SQIVND (reference sequence). With V trimmed by 5 bases and J by 1 base, 5 bases remained unmatched. The CDR3 DNA reads as TGTGCCAGTAGTCGCGGGGGATGGTCCTACGAGCAGTACTTC. It codes for CASSRGGWSYEQYF.

This chain links TRBV2 with TRBJ2-3; TRBD2 matches 10 bases. Germline CDR1 is SNHLY and CDR2 is FYNNEI. The CDR3 is made up of 14 amino acids. With V trimmed by 10 bases and J by 1 base, 5 bases remained unmatched. This CDR3 is CATRTSGRTDTQYF. The CDR3 DNA reads TGTGCCACCCGGACTAGCGGTCGCACAGATACGCAGTATTTT. Using reference TRBV2 and TRBJ2-3 for the parts outside the CDR3, the full variable domain is EPEVTQTPSHQVTQMGQEVILRCVPISNHLYFYWYRQILGQKVEFLVSFYNNEISEKSEIFDDQFSVERPDGSNFTLKIRSTKLEDSAMYFCATRTSGRTDTQYFGPGTRLTVL.

The gene calls are TRBV19 and TRBJ1-5; 10 bases match TRBD1. V shed 5 bases, J shed 5 bases, and the junction held 3 bases outside the gene matches. CDR3 length: 14 residues. Germline lookup yields CDR1 LNHDA and CDR2 SQIVND (reference sequence). CDR3 sequence: CASSGGQGDQPQHF. As DNA, the CDR3 is TGTGCCAGTAGTGGAGGACAGGGGGATCAGCCCCAGCATTTT.

The rearrangement uses TRBV15 and TRBJ1-2; unclear D gene. V shed 0 bases and J shed 2 bases, with 7 bases lying between them. The CDR3 is 14 amino acids. CDR1 LNHNV and CDR2 YYDKDF come from the germline V gene (reference sequence). CDR3 loop: CATSRDPGNYGYTF. CDR3 nucleotides: TGTGCCACCAGCAGAGATCCCGGGAACTATGGCTACACCTTC.

J is TRBJ1-1 and V is TRBV7-2; 8 nucleotides match TRBD1. The ends lost 1 base at V and 0 bases at J; junction bases unmatched: 1. The CDR3 is 15 amino acids. From germline, CDR1 is SGHTA and CDR2 FQGNSA. The CDR3 here is CASSLGTGLNTEAFF. CDR3 sequence (DNA): TGTGCCAGCAGCTTAGGGACAGGGTTGAACACTGAAGCTTTCTTT.

The gene calls are TRBV7-9 and TRBJ2-1, with 11 bases that match TRBD1. The CDR3 totals 19 residues. CDR1 and CDR2 from the germline V gene are SEHNR and FQNEAQ (reference sequence). The trim removed 5 bases at V and 6 bases at J, leaving 18 bases unmatched. This chain's CDR3 is CASSQNHRAGQGEFNEQFF. In nucleotides, the CDR3 is TGTGCCAGCAGCCAAAATCATCGAGCGGGACAGGGGGAGTTCAATGAGCAGTTCTTC.